The T cell receptor (beta chain) under discussion was sequenced for a study of beta chain features in type 1 diabetes. Regarding the study as a whole: Still unanswered here is whether HLA type influences TCRB rearrangement. Shortening that was moderate but significant affected the TCRB CDR3s of Type 1 diabetes patients in all four CD4+ subsets. Cells with high TCR expression could be over-represented when cDNA is sequenced.

Heparinised blood was drawn once per donor, averaging around 120 mL. CD45RO/CCR7/CD25/CD127/CD95/CD27 sorting isolated CD4+ naive, central memory, regulatory and stem cell-like memory cells. A remark on this clone: No antigen is known for it.

V was clipped by 0 bases and J by 2 bases, with 12 bases between them. This CDR3 has 16 amino acids. Germline CDR1 is SEHNR and CDR2 is FQNEAQ (reference sequence). The entirety of the isolated RNA underwent reverse transcription, so expressed TCRB transcripts were sequenced. Produced via immunoSEQ multiplex PCR; TCRdb's table is partial and in-frame only. The table lists 310,000 or so clones, over 12% of them singletons. The chain employs TRBV7-9 and TRBJ2-3, with D possibly being TRBD2 (5 bases). The TCR sequence derives from a man between 18 and 35 years old with type 1 diabetes. The sequencing sample was made of naive CD4+ T cells from blood. DNA of the CDR3: TGTGCCAGCAGCTTAGCTAGTACGGGATCCACAGATACGCAGTATTTT. It translates to CASSLASTGSTDTQYF.